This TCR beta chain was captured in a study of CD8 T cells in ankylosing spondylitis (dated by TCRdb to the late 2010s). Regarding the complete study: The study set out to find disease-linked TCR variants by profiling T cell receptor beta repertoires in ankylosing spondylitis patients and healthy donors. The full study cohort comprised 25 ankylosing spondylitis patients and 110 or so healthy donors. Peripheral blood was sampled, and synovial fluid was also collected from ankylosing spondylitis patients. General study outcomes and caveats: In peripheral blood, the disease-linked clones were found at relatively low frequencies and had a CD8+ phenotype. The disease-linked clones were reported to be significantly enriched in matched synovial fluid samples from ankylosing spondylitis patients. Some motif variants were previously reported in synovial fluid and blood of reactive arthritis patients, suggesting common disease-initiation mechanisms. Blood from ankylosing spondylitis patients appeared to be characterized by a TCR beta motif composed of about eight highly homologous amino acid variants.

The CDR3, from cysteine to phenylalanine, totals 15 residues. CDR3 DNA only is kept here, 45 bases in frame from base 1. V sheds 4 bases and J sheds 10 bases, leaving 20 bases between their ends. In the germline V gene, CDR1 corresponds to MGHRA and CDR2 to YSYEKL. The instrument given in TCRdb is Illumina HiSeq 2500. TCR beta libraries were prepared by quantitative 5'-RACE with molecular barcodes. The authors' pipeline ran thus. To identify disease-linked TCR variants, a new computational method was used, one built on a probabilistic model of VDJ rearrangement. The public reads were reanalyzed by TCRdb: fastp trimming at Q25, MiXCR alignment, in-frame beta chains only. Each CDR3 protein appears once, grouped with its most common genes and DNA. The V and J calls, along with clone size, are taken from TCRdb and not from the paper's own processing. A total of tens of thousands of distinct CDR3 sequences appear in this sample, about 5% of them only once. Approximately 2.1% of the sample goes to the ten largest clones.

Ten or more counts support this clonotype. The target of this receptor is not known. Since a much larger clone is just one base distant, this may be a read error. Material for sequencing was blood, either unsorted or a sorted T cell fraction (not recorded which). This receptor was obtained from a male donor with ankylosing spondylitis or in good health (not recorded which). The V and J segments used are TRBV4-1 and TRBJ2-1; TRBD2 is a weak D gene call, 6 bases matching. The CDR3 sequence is CASSLRGGVDSEQFF. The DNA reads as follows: TGCGCCAGCAGCCTCCGAGGAGGGGTTGACTCGGAGCAGTTCTTC.